The T cell receptor beta chain under discussion was sequenced for a study of cytomegalovirus exposure and HLA in healthy donors. Notes on the study in general: Earlier findings revealed that most TCR beta V segments proved productive either about 90% or about 30% of the time. Looking again later, the authors saw that most CMV-associated TCR beta chains seemed HLA-restricted. What a later analysis showed was that several of the most significant clusters appeared linked to common viral pathogens.

Trimming stripped 7 bases from V and 0 bases from J, with 7 bases between. The germline V gene encodes CDR1 MNHNS and CDR2 SASEGT. This CDR3 spans 13 amino acids. The PCR made use of 60 Vbeta and 13 Jbeta primers. Authors' data handling: Approximately 73 million unique TCR beta chains, 10 million to 14 million shared, were counted in a later analysis. Sequencing used immunoSEQ multiplex PCR; TCRdb keeps in-frame clones, though not all of them. D and trimming come from the DNA, and the V and J calls and clone size come from that table. The sample yields some 150,000 clones, 81% seen once. Comments on this clone: The antigen is unknown.

The sequence came from a woman between 45 and 65 years old in good health and CMV-seronegative. The gene calls are TRBV6-1 and TRBJ1-3; D uncertain. Sequenced: PBMCs. The CDR3 nucleotides are TGTGCCAGCATAAGGAGCTCTGGAAACACCATATATTTT. Protein sequence: CASIRSSGNTIYF.